This T cell receptor beta chain appears in the sequencing data of a study of T cells in Graves' hyperthyroidism and ophthalmopathy. This clonotype was seen a handful of times. Its antigen remains unknown. RNA transcripts were the template for amplifying TCR beta CDR3 regions. The HTBI primer set was used in a first-round RT-PCR of the TCR CDR3. TCRdb ran MiXCR on the multiplex PCR reads and lists one entry per CDR3 protein. The sample includes 300,000 to 400,000 distinct CDR3 sequences, roughly 14% seen only once; the top ten take 20% to 25%. The CDR3 is 17 residues long. Germline lookup yields CDR1 DFQATT and CDR2 SNEGSKA (reference sequence). Trimming took 2 bases from V and 4 from J, leaving 21 bases between them. Findings of the study overall: The model forecast ophthalmopathy, anticipating it by a median around 6.5 months before onset.

Stability of Graves' hyperthyroidism was defined as absent ophthalmopathy progression within 18 months. Diagnoses were made from clinical symptoms, serum measures (thyroxine and TRAb), thyroid ultrasound and orbital computed tomography. Extraction of PBMCs used roughly 10 ml of fresh peripheral blood. Sample: blood. The receptor was derived from a woman aged 25 to 39 with Graves' hyperthyroidism. The chain couples TRBV20-1 to TRBJ1-3; a weak D match, TRBD1 (5 bases). The CDR3 DNA reads as TGCAGTGCTAGACGACTCCGATCGGGGGTCGGAGGAAACACCATATATTTT. The encoded protein is CSARRLRSGVGGNTIYF.